This T cell receptor beta chain was obtained from a study of blood T cell repertoires in COVID-19. TCRdb's copy holds only in-frame clones and misses some; the assay was immunoSEQ multiplex PCR. Of around 280,000 clones listed, around nine tenths were seen once; the top ten hold roughly 1.3%. V shed 6 bases and J shed 11 bases, with 22 bases lying between them. Germline loops: CDR1 SQVTM, CDR2 ANQGSEA. The CDR3 totals 13 residues. Sequenced sample: peripheral blood. This sequence joins TRBV29-1 and TRBJ1-1; tentatively, D is TRBD1 (6 bases). This sequence originates from a man between 65 and 85 years old with acute or convalescent COVID-19. The CDR3: CSVTGTPEIKAFF. CDR3 DNA sequence: TGCAGCGTCACAGGGACACCCGAAATTAAGGCTTTCTTT.